The entry below describes one T cell receptor (beta chain). The record originates from a study of beta chain features in type 1 diabetes. Overall study context: Across all samples, over 85 million sorted cells were examined.

The CDR3 totals 16 residues. The V gene's germline CDR1 is ENHRY and CDR2 SYGVKD. Trimming cost V 6 bases and J 7 bases, with 22 bases left between them. Every bit of the isolated RNA underwent reverse transcription, so sequencing read expressed TCRB transcripts. Sequencing used immunoSEQ multiplex PCR; TCRdb keeps in-frame clones, though not all of them. The sample consists of under 300,000 clones, 8% of them appearing once. The chain is built from TRBV10-3 and TRBJ2-1, with D perhaps assigned TRBD1 or TRBD2 (6 bases each). The clonotype originates from a woman between 18 and 29 years old in good health. The sequenced material came from central memory CD4+ T cells from blood. CDR3 amino acids: CAISQSGKGGQNEQFF. The CDR3 coding sequence is TGTGCCATCAGCCAGTCTGGTAAGGGGGGCCAGAATGAGCAGTTCTTC.